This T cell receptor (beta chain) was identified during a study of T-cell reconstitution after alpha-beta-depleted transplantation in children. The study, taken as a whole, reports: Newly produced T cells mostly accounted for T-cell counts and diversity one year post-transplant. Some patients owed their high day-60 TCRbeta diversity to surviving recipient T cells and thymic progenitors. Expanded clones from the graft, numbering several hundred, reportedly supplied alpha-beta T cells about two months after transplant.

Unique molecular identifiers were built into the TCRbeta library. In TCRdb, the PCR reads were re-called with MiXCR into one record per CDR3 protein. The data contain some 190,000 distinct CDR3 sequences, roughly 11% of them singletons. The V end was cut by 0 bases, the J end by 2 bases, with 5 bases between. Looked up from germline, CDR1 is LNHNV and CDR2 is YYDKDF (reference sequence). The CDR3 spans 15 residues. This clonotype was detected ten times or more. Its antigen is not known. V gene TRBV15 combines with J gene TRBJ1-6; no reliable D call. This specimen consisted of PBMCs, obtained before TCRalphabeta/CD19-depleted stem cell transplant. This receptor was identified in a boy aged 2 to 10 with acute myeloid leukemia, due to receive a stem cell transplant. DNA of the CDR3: TGTGCCACCAGCAGAGATCGGGCCTATAATTCACCCCTCCACTTT. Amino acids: CATSRDRAYNSPLHF.